This entry features one TCR beta chain sequence. Its antigen is unknown. CDR3 length: 16 residues. V was pared by 3 bases and J by 5 bases, with 17 bases between. Per the germline V gene, CDR1 is LNHDA and CDR2 is SQIVND (reference sequence). T cells were sequenced at a targeted depth of 1 in 200,000 to 1 in 1 million. Sequencing used immunoSEQ multiplex PCR; TCRdb keeps in-frame clones, though not all of them. The repertoire holds 150,000 or so clones, with over 60% as singletons. The data belong to a study of cytotoxic CD8 clonotypes in ibrutinib-treated CLL. Overall study: Across the patients, roughly ten were relapsed/refractory, more than 14 treatment-naive and 17 to 18 IGHV unmutated.

Study observations and caveats: Clonality, elevated at ibrutinib response, dropped back toward baseline at progression. The study sampled sustained-remission and progressing patients at different times.

Here the sequenced sample was PBMCs, taken after 12 months of ibrutinib treatment. The sequence derives from a human donor with chronic lymphocytic leukemia. The chain is built from TRBV19 and TRBJ2-1, with D possibly matching TRBD2 (6 bases). CDR3 nucleotide sequence: TGTGCCAGTAGTATTAATCTAGCGCAAGAGAACAATGAGCAGTTCTTC. It codes for CASSINLAQENNEQFF. The entire variable domain, with the rest obtained from reference TRBV19 and TRBJ2-1, is as follows: DGGITQSPKYLFRKEGQNVTLSCEQNLNHDAMYWYRQDPGQGLRLIYYSQIVNDFQKGDIAEGYSVSREKKESFPLTVTSAQKNPTAFYLCASSINLAQENNEQFFGPGTRLTVL.